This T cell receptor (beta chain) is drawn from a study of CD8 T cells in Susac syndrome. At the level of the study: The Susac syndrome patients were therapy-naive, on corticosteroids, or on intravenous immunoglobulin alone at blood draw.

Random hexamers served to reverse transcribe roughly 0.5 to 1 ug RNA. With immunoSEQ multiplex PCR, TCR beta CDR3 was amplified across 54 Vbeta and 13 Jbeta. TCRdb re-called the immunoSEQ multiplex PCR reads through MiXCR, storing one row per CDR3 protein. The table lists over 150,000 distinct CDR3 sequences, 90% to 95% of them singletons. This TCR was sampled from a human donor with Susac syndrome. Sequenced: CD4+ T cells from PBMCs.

In DNA form, the CDR3 reads TGTGCCAGTAGCGGACAGGCGAACACCGGGGAGCTGTTTTTT. Its translation: CASSGQANTGELFF. The chain is built from TRBV19 and TRBJ2-2; 7 bases match TRBD1. V was pared by 6 bases and J by 0 bases, with 1 base of the junction left unmatched. This CDR3 region has 14 residues. Germline assignment: CDR1 LNHDA and CDR2 SQIVND (reference sequence).